This T cell receptor (beta chain) derives from a study of OX40 agonist ivuxolimab in advanced cancers. Sequencing used immunoSEQ multiplex PCR; TCRdb keeps in-frame clones, though not all of them. The table lists fewer than 85,000 clones, almost 90% of them singletons, with 0.7% to 1% in the top ten. This CDR3 has 17 amino acids. After removal of 1 base from V and 6 bases from J, the junction contained 7 bases not matched to a gene. Germline loops: CDR1 SGHVS, CDR2 FNYEAQ. Only one count was recorded for this clone. This rearrangement joins TRBV7-6 to TRBJ2-1; 12 nucleotides line up with TRBD2. This clonotype was obtained from an adult with an advanced solid tumor such as melanoma, head and neck, liver or kidney cancer. Sequencing used CD4+ or CD8+ T cells sorted from blood, obtained in a trial of the OX40 agonist ivuxolimab. The CDR3 DNA reads TGTGCCAGCAGCTTAGTGGCTAGCGGGGGGGCTGGCAATGAGCAGTTCTTC. Its protein product is CASSLVASGGAGNEQFF. The full variable domain, with the rest looked up from reference TRBV7-6 and TRBJ2-1, is GAGVSQSPRYKVTKRGQDVALRCDPISGHVSLYWYRQALGQGPEFLTYFNYEAQQDKSGLPNDRFSAERPEGSISTLTIQRTEQRDSAMYRCASSLVASGGAGNEQFFGPGTRLTVL.